This T cell receptor beta chain was identified during a study of OX40 agonist ivuxolimab in advanced cancers. Study in general: People in dose escalation had one of these cancers: hepatocellular carcinoma, melanoma, renal cell or head and neck cancer. Having had anti-PD-1, anti-PD-L1 or anti-CTLA-4 therapy before was allowed, and roughly 40% had some. The study reported partial responses in three patients: one hepatocellular carcinoma, two cutaneous melanoma.

There are 14 residues in the CDR3. In germline, CDR1 is SGHTA, CDR2 FQGNSA. The V end was cut by 0 bases, the J end by 0 bases, with 5 bases between. The data were produced by immunoSEQ multiplex PCR, yet TCRdb's version contains in-frame clones alone and is incomplete. The table shows about 98,000 clones, with 85% to 95% occurring only once. Sample: CD4+ or CD8+ T cells sorted from blood, taken in a trial of the OX40 agonist ivuxolimab. V and J are TRBV7-2 and TRBJ1-1; D gene ambiguous. The sequence derives from an adult with an advanced solid tumor such as melanoma, head and neck, liver or kidney cancer. CDR3 sequence: CASSLAGMNTEAFF. The CDR3 DNA is TGTGCCAGCAGCTTAGCGGGGATGAACACTGAAGCTTTCTTT.